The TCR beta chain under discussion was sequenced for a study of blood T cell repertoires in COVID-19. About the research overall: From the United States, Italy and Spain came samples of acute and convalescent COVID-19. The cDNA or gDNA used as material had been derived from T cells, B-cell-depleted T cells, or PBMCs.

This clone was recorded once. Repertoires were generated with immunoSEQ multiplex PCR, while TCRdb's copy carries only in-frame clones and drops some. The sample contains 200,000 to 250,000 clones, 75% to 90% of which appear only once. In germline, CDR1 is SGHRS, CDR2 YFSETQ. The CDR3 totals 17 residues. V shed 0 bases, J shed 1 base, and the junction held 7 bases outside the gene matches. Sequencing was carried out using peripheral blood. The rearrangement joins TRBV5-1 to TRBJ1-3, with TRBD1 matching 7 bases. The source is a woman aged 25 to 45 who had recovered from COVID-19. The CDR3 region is CASSLGQGLRSGNTIYF. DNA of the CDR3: TGCGCCAGCAGCTTGGGACAGGGACTCAGGTCTGGAAACACCATATATTTT.